This is a list of T cell receptor beta chains from one sample in a study of T cells in Graves' hyperthyroidism and ophthalmopathy. One entry per CDR3 protein results from TCRdb running MiXCR on the multiplex PCR reads. The sample has around 690,000 distinct CDR3 sequences; 17% are singletons. Specimen: blood. All receptors come from a man in his fifties or sixties with Graves' hyperthyroidism. Both conserved end residues are part of each CDR3. The D gene is left open where the match is weak.

d_gene | v_gene | CDR3aa
TRBD1 | TRBV29-1 | CSVFTGTGDEQYF
. | TRBV5-1 | CASSLDSGISDTQYF
. | TRBV7-9 | CASSLDWSSGEQFF
TRBD1 | TRBV6-2/TRBV6-3 | CASSPRGMEDTEAFF
. | TRBV29-1 | CSVEVGTGELFF
. | TRBV12-3/TRBV12-4 | CASSFGGLPLEQYF
. | TRBV10-3 | CAIRQGAGQPQHF
TRBD1 | TRBV29-1 | CSVKGQGGTEAFF
TRBD2 | TRBV14 | CASSSLAGAGDTQYF
. | TRBV9 | CASSVSTQTPQHF
TRBD1 | TRBV19 | CASSMGQGASYEQYF
. | TRBV6-1 | CASRDGGGRSSPLHF
. | TRBV6-5 | CASSYGGTYNYGYTF
. | TRBV27 | CASSLGALPNEQFF
. | TRBV19 | CASSSYRVMRNTGELFF
TRBD2 | TRBV28 | CASSFGGAGEFF
. | TRBV5-1 | CASSPSAGYQPQHF
. | TRBV4-1 | CASSQGLGLSQPQHF
. | TRBV6-1 | CASRGWDANSYEQYF
. | TRBV28 | CASSLDRGNIQYF
. | TRBV6-1 | CASSDTSGRRGTEAFF
TRBD1 | TRBV20-1 | CSARDGAGGRYTF
. | TRBV12-3/TRBV12-4 | CASSLNGQIKNQPQHF
TRBD1 | TRBV5-5 | CASTMDRGRGNEQFF
. | TRBV28 | CASSDLGATDTQYF
. | TRBV7-9 | CASILGYTEAFF
. | TRBV29-1 | CSVEYTYEQYF